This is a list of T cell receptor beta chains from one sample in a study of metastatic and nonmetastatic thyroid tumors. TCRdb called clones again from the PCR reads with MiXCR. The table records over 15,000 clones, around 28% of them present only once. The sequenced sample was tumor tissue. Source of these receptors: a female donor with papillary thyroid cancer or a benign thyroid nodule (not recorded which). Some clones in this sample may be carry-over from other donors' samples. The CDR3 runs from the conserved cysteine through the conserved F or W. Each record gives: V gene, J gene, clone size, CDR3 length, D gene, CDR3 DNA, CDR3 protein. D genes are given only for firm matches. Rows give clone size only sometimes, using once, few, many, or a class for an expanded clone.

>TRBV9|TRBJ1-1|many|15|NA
TGTGCCAGCAGCGTAGTTGCCGGGATCGGAGGAGGAGCTTTCTTT
CASSVVAGIGGGAFF
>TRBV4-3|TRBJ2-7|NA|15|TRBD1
TGCGCCAGCAGCCAAGACCAGACAGGGTGGAACGAGCAGTACTTC
CASSQDQTGWNEQYF
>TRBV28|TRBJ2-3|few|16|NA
TGTGCCAGCACCATAGGTGCGGGATGGTTCACAGATACGCAGTATTTT
CASTIGAGWFTDTQYF
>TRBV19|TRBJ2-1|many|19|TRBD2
TGTGCCAGTAGTATAGATACTTCAGCCGCACTAGCGGCCTACAATGAGCAGTTCTTC
CASSIDTSAALAAYNEQFF
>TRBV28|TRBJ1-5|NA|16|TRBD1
TGTGCCAGCAGTCTACGACAGGGCAATAGCAATCAGCCCCAGCATTTT
CASSLRQGNSNQPQHF
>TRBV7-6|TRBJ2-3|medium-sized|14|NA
TGTGCCAGCAGCCTGCGGCCGGGGGCAGATACGCAGTATTTT
CASSLRPGADTQYF
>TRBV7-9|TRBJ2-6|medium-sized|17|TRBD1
TGTGCCAGCAGCTTCCGGGACAGGGTGACTGGGGCCAACGTCCTGACTTTC
CASSFRDRVTGANVLTF
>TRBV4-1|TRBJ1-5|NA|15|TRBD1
TGCGCCAGCAGCCAAGACCAGGGGGGGGTCCAGCCCCAGCATTTT
CASSQDQGGVQPQHF
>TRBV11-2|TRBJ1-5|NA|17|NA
TGTGCCAGCAGCTTAGATGGTTGGCGGGGTCGCAATCAGCCCCAGCATTTT
CASSLDGWRGRNQPQHF
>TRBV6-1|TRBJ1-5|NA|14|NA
TGTGCCAGCAGGCGAGACCGTAGCAATCAGCCCCAGCATTTT
CASRRDRSNQPQHF
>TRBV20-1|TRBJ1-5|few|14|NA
TGCAGTGCGGAACAGGGATCTAATAGCCAGCCCCAGCATTTT
CSAEQGSNSQPQHF
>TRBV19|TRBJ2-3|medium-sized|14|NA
TGTGCCAGTAGTAGCAGACAGTTAACAGATACGCAGTATTTT
CASSSRQLTDTQYF
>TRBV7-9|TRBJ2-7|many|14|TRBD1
TGTGCCAGCAGCTTTGGGACAGGGGGTTACGAGCAGTACTTC
CASSFGTGGYEQYF
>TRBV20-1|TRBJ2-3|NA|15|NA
TGCAGTGCTAGAGATCCGAGGGGCCTCACAGATACGCGGTATTTT
CSARDPRGLTDTRYF
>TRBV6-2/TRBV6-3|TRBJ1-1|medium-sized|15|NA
TGTGCCAGCAGTTACTCGTCCATCGCGAACACTGAAGCTTTCTTT
CASSYSSIANTEAFF
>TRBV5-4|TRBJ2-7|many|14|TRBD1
TGTGCCAGCAGCTTGGGGACAGGGCCCTACGAGCAGTACTTC
CASSLGTGPYEQYF
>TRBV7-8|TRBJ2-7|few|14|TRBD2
TGTGCCAGCAGTCTAGCGGGAGGGCCTGACGAGCAGTACTTC
CASSLAGGPDEQYF
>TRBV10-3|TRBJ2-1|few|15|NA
TGTGCCATCAGTGAGTCATCAGGGGACGTTAATGAGCAGTTCTTC
CAISESSGDVNEQFF
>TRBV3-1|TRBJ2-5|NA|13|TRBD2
TGTGCCAGCAGGCTGACTAGCGGAGAGACCCAGTACTTC
CASRLTSGETQYF
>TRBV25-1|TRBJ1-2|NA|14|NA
TGTGCCAGCAGTGAATCTGGGCGGGGGAATGGCTACACCTTC
CASSESGRGNGYTF
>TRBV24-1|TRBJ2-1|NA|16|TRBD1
TGTGCCACCAGTGACGCCGGGACAGGGGCGGTGGATGAGCAGTTCTTC
CATSDAGTGAVDEQFF
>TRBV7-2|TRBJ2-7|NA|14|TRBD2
TGTGCCAGCAGCCCGGGACTAGCGAGCCTAGAGCAGTACTTC
CASSPGLASLEQYF
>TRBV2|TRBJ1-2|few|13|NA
TGTGCCAGCAGTGTTGGGGGTTTCGATGGCTACACCTTC
CASSVGGFDGYTF
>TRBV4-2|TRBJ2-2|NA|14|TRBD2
TGTGCCAGCAGCCAAGAGGGGAGGGGCGGGGAGCTGTTTTTT
CASSQEGRGGELFF
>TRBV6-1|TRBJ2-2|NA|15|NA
TGTGCCAGCAGAACCCTCGGGGGCGAGACCGGGGAGCTGTTTTTT
CASRTLGGETGELFF
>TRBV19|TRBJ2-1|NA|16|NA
TGTGCCAGTAGTATAGTCTCCGGGAGTCCTTACAATGAGCAGTTCTTC
CASSIVSGSPYNEQFF
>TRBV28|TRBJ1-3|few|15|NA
TGTGCCAGCAGTTTCCAGCCGTTCTCTGGAAACACCATATATTTT
CASSFQPFSGNTIYF
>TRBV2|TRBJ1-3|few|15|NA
TGTGCCAGCCTATATAGGGAGTCGTCTGGAAACACCATATATTTT
CASLYRESSGNTIYF
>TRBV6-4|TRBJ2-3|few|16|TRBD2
TGTGCCAGCAGACTCACTAGCGGGGATGGGAAAGATACGCAGTATTTT
CASRLTSGDGKDTQYF
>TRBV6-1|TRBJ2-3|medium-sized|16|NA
TGTGCCAGCAGTGGGTTCCCGGCCCTGGCCACAGATACGCAGTATTTT
CASSGFPALATDTQYF
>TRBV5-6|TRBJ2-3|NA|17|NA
TGTGCCAGCACCCCAGGTTTTTTTGGGGGTAACACAGATACGCAGTATTTT
CASTPGFFGGNTDTQYF
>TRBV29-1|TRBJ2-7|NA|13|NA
TGCAGCGTTGTACGACAGGACTCCTACGAGCAGTACTTC
CSVVRQDSYEQYF
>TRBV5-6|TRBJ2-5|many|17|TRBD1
TGTGCCAGCAGCTTGAAAAGAAGGACAGGAAATCGAGAGACCCAGTACTTC
CASSLKRRTGNRETQYF
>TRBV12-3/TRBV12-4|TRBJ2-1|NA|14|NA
TGTGCCAGCAGGCAAAAGCAAGGGCGAAGCGAGCAGTTCTTC
CASRQKQGRSEQFF
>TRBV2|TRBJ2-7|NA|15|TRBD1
TGTGCCAGCAACCCCCCGGGACAGAGACACTACGAGCAGTACTTC
CASNPPGQRHYEQYF
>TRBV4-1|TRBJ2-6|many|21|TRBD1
TGCGCCAGCAGCCAAGTCGCCACAGGGGTAGGAATCGCGGCAGGGGCCAACGTCCTGACTTTC
CASSQVATGVGIAAGANVLTF
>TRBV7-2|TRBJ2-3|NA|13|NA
TGTGCCAGCACCCAGGGGAGGGGAGATACGCAGTATTTT
CASTQGRGDTQYF
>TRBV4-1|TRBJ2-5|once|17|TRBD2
TGCGCCAGCACTCCGAAATTTGCGGGAGGTTGGGGTGAGACCCAGTACTTC
CASTPKFAGGWGETQYF
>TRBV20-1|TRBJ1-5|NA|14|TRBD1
TGCAGTGCCCGACAGGGGGCGGTCGGTCAGCCCCAGCATTTT
CSARQGAVGQPQHF
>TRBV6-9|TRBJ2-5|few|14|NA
TGTGCCAGCAGTTTGCAGGGACCGCAAGAGACCCAGTACTTC
CASSLQGPQETQYF
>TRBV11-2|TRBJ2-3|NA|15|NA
TGTGCCAGCAGTATGGCGGGGTTTAGCACAGATACGCAGTATTTT
CASSMAGFSTDTQYF
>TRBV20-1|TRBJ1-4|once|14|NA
TGCAGTGCTCGCGTCAGGGGAAAAAATGAAAAACTGTTTTTT
CSARVRGKNEKLFF
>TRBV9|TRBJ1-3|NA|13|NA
TGTGCCAGCAGCTCGACTCTGGGAAACACCATATATTTT
CASSSTLGNTIYF
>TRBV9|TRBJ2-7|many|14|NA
TGTGCCAGCAGCGTAGTCGCGAGGACGTTCGAGCAGTACTTC
CASSVVARTFEQYF
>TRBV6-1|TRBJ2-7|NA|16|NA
TGTGCCAGCACCAGGGGGATCCGGGACTTGTCCTACGAGCAGTACTTC
CASTRGIRDLSYEQYF
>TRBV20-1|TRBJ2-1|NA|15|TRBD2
TGCAGTGCTAGTGCTGTTAGCGGGAGGGCCAATGAGCAGTTCTTC
CSASAVSGRANEQFF